This T cell receptor beta chain is from a study of blood T cell repertoires in COVID-19. Across the study: From the United States, Italy and Spain came samples of acute and convalescent COVID-19. The analysed material was cDNA or gDNA that came from T cells, B-cell-depleted T cells, or PBMCs.

In the authors' workflow: Nucleated cell counts were estimated from reference gene primer amplification. The method was immunoSEQ multiplex PCR; TCRdb's version includes in-frame clones alone and lacks a portion of them. Clonal size and the V and J genes are those of that table, whereas D and trimming came from the DNA. Of approximately 290,000 clones listed, over 75% are singletons. V gave up 2 bases and J gave up 3 bases, with 19 bases separating them. This CDR3 region has 17 residues. This clone was seen a single time. This chain joins TRBV23-1 and TRBJ1-2, with D unclear. TRBV23-1 is an ORF, with its function uncertain. Sequenced sample: peripheral blood. This receptor was taken from a woman aged 55 to 70 with acute or convalescent COVID-19. CDR3 amino acids: CASSQHWAQVPYYGYTF. The CDR3 region has the DNA TGCGCCAGCAGTCAACATTGGGCCCAAGTCCCCTACTATGGCTACACCTTC.